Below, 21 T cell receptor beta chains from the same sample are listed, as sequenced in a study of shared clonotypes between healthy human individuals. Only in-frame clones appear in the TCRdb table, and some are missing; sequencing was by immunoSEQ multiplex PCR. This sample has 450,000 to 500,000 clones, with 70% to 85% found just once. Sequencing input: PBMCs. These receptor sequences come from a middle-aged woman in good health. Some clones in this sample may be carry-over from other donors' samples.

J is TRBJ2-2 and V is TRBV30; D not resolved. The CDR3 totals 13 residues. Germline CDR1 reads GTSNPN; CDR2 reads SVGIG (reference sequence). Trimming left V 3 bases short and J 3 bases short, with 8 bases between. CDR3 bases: TGTGCCTGGAGAGGCTTGGACACCGGGGAGCTGTTTTTT. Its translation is CAWRGLDTGELFF.

CDR3 in DNA: TGTGCCAGCAGCGTAGAGGGGGACAGCTTTTTTTACGAGCAGTACTTC. Protein sequence: CASSVEGDSFFYEQYF. The gene calls are TRBV9 and TRBJ2-7; TRBD1 matches 7 bases. This CDR3 has 16 residues. The J segment lost 4 bases and the V segment lost 0 bases, leaving 10 bases of the junction unmatched. The germline V gene has CDR1 SGDLS and CDR2 YYNGEE. Full variable domain (missing parts from reference TRBV9 and TRBJ2-7): DSGVTQTPKHLITATGQRVTLRCSPRSGDLSVYWYQQSLDQGLQFLIQYYNGEERAKGNILERFSAQQFPDLHSELNLSSLELGDSALYFCASSVEGDSFFYEQYFGPGTRLTVT.

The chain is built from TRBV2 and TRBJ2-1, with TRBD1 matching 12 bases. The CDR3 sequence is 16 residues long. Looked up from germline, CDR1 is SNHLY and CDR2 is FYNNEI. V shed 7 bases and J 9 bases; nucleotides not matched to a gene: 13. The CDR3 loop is CASINPGTGGGGEQFF. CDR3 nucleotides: TGTGCCAGCATTAACCCCGGGACAGGGGGCGGGGGTGAGCAGTTCTTC.

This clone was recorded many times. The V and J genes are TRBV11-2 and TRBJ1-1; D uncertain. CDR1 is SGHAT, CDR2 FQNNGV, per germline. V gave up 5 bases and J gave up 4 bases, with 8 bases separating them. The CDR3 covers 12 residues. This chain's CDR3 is CASSPLSTEAFF. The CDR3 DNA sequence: TGTGCCAGCAGCCCCTTGTCCACTGAAGCTTTCTTT.

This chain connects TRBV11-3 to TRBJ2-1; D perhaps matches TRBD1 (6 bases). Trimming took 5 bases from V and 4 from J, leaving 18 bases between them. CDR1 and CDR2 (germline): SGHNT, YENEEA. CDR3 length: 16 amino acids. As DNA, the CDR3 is TGTGCCAGCAGCCCAAGCCCCGGGACAACTTACAATGAGCAGTTCTTC. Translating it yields CASSPSPGTTYNEQFF.

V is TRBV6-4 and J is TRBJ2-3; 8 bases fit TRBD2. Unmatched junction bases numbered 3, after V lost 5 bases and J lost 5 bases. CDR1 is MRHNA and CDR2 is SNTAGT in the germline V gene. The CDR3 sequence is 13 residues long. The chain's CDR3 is CASSSGSGDTQYF. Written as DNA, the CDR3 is TGTGCCAGCAGTAGCGGGAGTGGAGATACGCAGTATTTT.

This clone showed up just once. The DNA of the CDR3 is TGTGCCAGCACCCCCGGGGGACAGGGGTTGCGTGGCTACACCTTC. It encodes CASTPGGQGLRGYTF. This chain uses TRBV6-5 with TRBJ1-2, with 10 bases fitting TRBD1. Unmatched junction bases numbered 12, after V lost 7 bases and J lost 7 bases. The V gene's germline CDR1 is MNHEY and CDR2 SVGAGI. This CDR3 has 15 amino acids.

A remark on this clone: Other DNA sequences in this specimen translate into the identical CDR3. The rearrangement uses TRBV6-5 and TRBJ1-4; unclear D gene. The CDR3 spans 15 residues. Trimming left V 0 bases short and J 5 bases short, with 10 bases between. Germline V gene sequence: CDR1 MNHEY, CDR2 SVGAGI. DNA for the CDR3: TGTGCCAGCAGTTACTCGGAGGGAACCAATGAAAAACTGTTTTTT. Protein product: CASSYSEGTNEKLFF.

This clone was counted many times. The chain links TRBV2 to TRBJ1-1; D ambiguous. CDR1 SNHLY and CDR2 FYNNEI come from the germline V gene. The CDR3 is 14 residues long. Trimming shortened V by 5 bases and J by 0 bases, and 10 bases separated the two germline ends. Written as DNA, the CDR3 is TGTGCCAGCAGTAATTGGGTCCTGAACACTGAAGCTTTCTTT. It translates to CASSNWVLNTEAFF.

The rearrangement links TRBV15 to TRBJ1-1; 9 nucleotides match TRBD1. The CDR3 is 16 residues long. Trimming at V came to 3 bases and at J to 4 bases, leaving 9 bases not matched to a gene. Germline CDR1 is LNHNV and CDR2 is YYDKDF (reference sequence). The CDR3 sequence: CATSRGTGQGLTEAFF. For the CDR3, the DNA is TGTGCCACCAGCAGGGGGACCGGACAGGGGCTCACTGAAGCTTTCTTT.

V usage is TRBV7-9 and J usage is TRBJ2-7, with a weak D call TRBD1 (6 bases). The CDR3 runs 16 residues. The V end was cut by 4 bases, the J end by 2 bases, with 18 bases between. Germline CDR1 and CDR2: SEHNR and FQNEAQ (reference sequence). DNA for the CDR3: TGTGCCAGCAGCTCTGACAGGAGTCCCCCTACCTACGAGCAGTACTTC. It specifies CASSSDRSPPTYEQYF.

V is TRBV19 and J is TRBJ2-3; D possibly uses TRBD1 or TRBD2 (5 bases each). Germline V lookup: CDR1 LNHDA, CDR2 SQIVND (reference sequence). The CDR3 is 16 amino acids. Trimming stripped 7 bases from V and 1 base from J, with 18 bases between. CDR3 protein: CASNTGTVDGTDTQYF. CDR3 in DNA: TGTGCCAGTAATACCGGGACGGTAGACGGCACAGATACGCAGTATTTT.

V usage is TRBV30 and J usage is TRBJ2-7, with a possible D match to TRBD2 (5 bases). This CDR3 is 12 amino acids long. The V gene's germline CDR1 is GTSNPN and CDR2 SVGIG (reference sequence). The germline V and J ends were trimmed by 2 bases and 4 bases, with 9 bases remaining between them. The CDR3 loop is CAWSLDLYEQYF. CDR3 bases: TGTGCCTGGAGTCTGGACTTATACGAGCAGTACTTC.

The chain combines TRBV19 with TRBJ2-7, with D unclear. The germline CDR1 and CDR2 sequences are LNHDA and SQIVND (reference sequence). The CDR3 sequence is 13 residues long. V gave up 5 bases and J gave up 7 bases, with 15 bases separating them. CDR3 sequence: CASSWSRLDEQYF. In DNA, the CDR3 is TGTGCCAGTAGTTGGTCCAGGTTAGATGAGCAGTACTTC.

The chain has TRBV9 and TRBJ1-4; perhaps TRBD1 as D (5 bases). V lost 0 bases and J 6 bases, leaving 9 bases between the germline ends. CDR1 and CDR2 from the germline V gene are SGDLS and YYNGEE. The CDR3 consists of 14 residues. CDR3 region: CASSVEGVDEKLFF. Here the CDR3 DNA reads TGTGCCAGCAGCGTAGAAGGGGTGGATGAAAAACTGTTTTTT.

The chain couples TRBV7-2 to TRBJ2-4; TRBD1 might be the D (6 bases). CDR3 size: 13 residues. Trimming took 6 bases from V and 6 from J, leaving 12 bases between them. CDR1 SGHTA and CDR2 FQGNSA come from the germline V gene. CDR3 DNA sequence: TGTGCCAGCAGAACAGGGTTAAGAAACATTCAGTACTTC. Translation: CASRTGLRNIQYF.

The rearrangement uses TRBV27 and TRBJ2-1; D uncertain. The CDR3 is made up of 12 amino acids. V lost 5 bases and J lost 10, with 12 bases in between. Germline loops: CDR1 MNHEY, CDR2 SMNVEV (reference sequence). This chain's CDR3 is CASSPSGEEQFF. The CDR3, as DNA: TGTGCCAGCAGTCCGTCAGGCGAAGAGCAGTTCTTC.

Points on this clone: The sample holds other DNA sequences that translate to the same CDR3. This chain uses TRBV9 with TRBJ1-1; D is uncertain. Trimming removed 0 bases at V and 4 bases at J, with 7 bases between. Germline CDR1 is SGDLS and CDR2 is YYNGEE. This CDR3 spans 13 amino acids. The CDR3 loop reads CASSVGRSTEAFF. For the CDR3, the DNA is TGTGCCAGCAGCGTAGGGCGGAGCACTGAAGCTTTCTTT. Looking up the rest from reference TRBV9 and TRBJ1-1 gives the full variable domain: DSGVTQTPKHLITATGQRVTLRCSPRSGDLSVYWYQQSLDQGLQFLIQYYNGEERAKGNILERFSAQQFPDLHSELNLSSLELGDSALYFCASSVGRSTEAFFGQGTRLTVV.

The DNA of the CDR3 is TGTGCCAGCAGCACCCTCGACAGTTCTGGGGCCAACGTCCTGACTTTC. This gives the protein CASSTLDSSGANVLTF. The genes are TRBV5-6 and TRBJ2-6, with D tentatively TRBD1 (5 bases). The germline V gene has CDR1 SGHDT and CDR2 YYEEEE. The CDR3 length is 16 residues. Trimming took 4 bases from V and 1 from J, leaving 12 bases between them.

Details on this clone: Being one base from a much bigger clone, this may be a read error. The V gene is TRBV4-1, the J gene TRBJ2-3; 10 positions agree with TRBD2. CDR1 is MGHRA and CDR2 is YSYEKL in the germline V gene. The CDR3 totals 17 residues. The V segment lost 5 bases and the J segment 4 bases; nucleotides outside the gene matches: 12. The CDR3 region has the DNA TGCGCCAGCAGCTCTGGGGCTAGCGGGAGTTGGGCAGATACGCAGTATTTT. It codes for CASSSGASGSWADTQYF.

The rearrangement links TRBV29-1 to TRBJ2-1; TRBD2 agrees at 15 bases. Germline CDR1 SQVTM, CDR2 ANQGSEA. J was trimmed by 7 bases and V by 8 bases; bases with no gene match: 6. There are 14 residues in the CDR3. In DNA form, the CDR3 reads TGCAGCTCTAGGACTAGCGGGAGGGGTAATGAGCAGTTCTTC. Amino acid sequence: CSSRTSGRGNEQFF.